In its sample, the clone carrying this T cell receptor beta chain was seen once. This sample is part of a study of shared clonotypes between healthy human individuals. Only CD45RO-negative cells positively selected for CCR7 counted as naive CD8 cells, so terminally differentiated effector memory CD45RA+ cells were excluded. Only in-frame clones appear in the TCRdb table, and some are missing; sequencing was by immunoSEQ multiplex PCR. Of more than 2 million clones listed, just under 95% are singletons. The CDR3 covers 12 residues. Germline CDR1 is GTSNPN and CDR2 is SVGIG (reference sequence). V lost 2 bases to trimming and J lost 1 base, with 6 bases between them.

Sequenced: naive CD8+ T cells from PBMCs. The rearrangement links TRBV30 to TRBJ2-7; D ambiguous. The clonotype originates from a man aged 18 to 29 in good health. Some clones in this sample may be carry-over from other donors' samples. CDR3 protein: CAWSPRSYEQYF. The CDR3 bases are TGTGCCTGGAGTCCTCGGTCCTACGAGCAGTACTTC.